Listed below are T cell receptor beta chains from one sample, sequenced in a study of blood T cell repertoires in COVID-19. Generated by immunoSEQ multiplex PCR, the TCRdb table keeps only in-frame clones and is missing some. The top ten hold about a sixth of the sample, which has 120,000 or so clones, 65% to 85% seen once. Sequenced input: peripheral blood. The origin of the receptors is a man under 40 with COVID-19, enrolled during active disease. Both conserved end residues are part of each CDR3. D genes are given only for firm matches. Expanded clones are given a class, and other clones once, few, many or no size at all.

>TRBJ2-1|NA|TRBV28|TRBD2
TGTGCCAGCAGTTCTTTAGTCAACAGGGTAACTAGCGGGAGGGGCTACAATGAGCAGTTCTTC
CASSSLVNRVTSGRGYNEQFF
>TRBJ2-5|NA|TRBV11-2|TRBD2
TGTGCCAGCAGGTGGACTAGCGGAGAGACCCAGTACTTC
CASRWTSGETQYF
>TRBJ2-4|once|TRBV19|TRBD1
TGTGCCAGTAGGAACAGGGGGACAGCCAAAAACATTCAGTACTTC
CASRNRGTAKNIQYF
>TRBJ2-4|NA|TRBV5-4|TRBD2
TGTGCCAGCAGCTTCCCCGGGGGGGCGTCCAAAAACATTCAGTACTTC
CASSFPGGASKNIQYF
>TRBJ1-6|NA|TRBV24-1|TRBD1
TGTGCCACCAGCGACCCCATACAGGGGACTAATTCACCCCTCCACTTT
CATSDPIQGTNSPLHF
>TRBJ2-2|NA|TRBV24-1|NA
TGTGCCACCAGTGAGGGGTCAGGGTTGGGCACCGGGGAGCTGTTTTTT
CATSEGSGLGTGELFF
>TRBJ2-2|NA|TRBV29-1|NA
TGCAGCGTTGAAGATCCTTGGACAGTCAACACCGGGGAGCTGTTTTTT
CSVEDPWTVNTGELFF
>TRBJ2-3|few|TRBV6-5|TRBD2
TGTGCCAGCAGCCCCGGACTAGCAACAGATACGCAGTATTTT
CASSPGLATDTQYF
>TRBJ1-3|NA|TRBV28|NA
TGTGCCAGCAGTTTCCGGGGTTCGCCTGGAAACACCATATATTTT
CASSFRGSPGNTIYF
>TRBJ2-7|NA|TRBV28|NA
TGTGCCAGCAGTTTAGGGGAACTAGCCTACGAGCAGTACTTC
CASSLGELAYEQYF
>TRBJ1-6|NA|TRBV6-1|NA
TGTGCCAGCAGTGAAAGGGTTGTAGCGAATTCACCCCTCCACTTT
CASSERVVANSPLHF
>TRBJ2-7|NA|TRBV14|NA
TGTGCCAGCAGCCAAGATACCCCCGGCCGTGAGGACGAGCAGTACTTC
CASSQDTPGREDEQYF
>TRBJ1-4|NA|TRBV30|TRBD1
TGTGCCTGGACAGGACAGGGGGCAACTAATGAAAAACTGTTTTTT
CAWTGQGATNEKLFF
>TRBJ1-6|NA|TRBV4-2|NA
TGTGCCAGCAGCCAAGCCCCTCTAAGGGGCGGTTCACCCCTCCACTTT
CASSQAPLRGGSPLHF
>TRBJ2-2|few|TRBV4-1|NA
TGCGCCAGCAGCCAAAGCAGGGGTAACACCGGGGAGCTGTTTTTT
CASSQSRGNTGELFF
>TRBJ1-2|NA|TRBV7-9|NA
TGTGCCAGCAGCGGCAATTTCGGGTTCCAAGGACTCCGCTACACCTTC
CASSGNFGFQGLRYTF
>TRBJ2-2|NA|TRBV10-1|NA
TGCGCCAGCAGTGAGTCCCCACTCCTTCTGAACACCGGGGAGCTGTTTTTT
CASSESPLLLNTGELFF
>TRBJ1-1|NA|TRBV7-2|NA
TGTGCCAGCAGCATGACAGGGAACACTGAAGCTTTCTTT
CASSMTGNTEAFF